Given below is one T cell receptor (beta chain) in context. What it binds is not known. Germline assignment: CDR1 SGHVS and CDR2 FQNEAQ. This CDR3 is built from 12 residues. V was pared by 1 base and J by 8 bases, with 0 bases of the junction left unmatched. The data are from a study of vaccination and CD4 T cells after COVID-19. Study details: Timing of post-vaccine sample collection was a median about 76 days after dose two, with a range of 14 to 241. Once vaccinated, three convalescent patients provided samples at day 14 and again at days 161 to 241 post-vaccination.

Broader study findings: Counts of SARS-CoV-2-reactive clonotypes had a median that went from roughly 21 to 40, a nonsignificant change.

TCRdb re-called the PCR reads through MiXCR, storing one row per CDR3 protein. This sample has about 36,000 distinct CDR3 sequences, with about 35% found just once. Documented time point: late sampling 161 to 241 days after vaccination in three convalescent patients. The source of this sequence is a human donor who had recovered from COVID-19. The specimen comprised CD4+ T cells from blood, sampled about 7 months after SARS-CoV-2 vaccination. J is TRBJ1-2 and V is TRBV7-8; TRBD1 matches 8 bases. Here the CDR3 reads CASSLGDRGYTF. The CDR3 DNA is TGTGCCAGCAGCTTAGGGGACAGGGGCTACACCTTC.